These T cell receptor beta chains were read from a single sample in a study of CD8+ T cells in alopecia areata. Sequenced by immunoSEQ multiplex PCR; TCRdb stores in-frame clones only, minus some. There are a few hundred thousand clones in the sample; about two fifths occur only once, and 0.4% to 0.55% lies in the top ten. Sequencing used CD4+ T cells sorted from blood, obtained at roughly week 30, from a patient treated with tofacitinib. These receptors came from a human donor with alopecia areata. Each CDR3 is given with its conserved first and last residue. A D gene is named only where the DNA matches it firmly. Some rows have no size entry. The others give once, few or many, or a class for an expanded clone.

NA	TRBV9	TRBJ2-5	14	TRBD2	CASSVGLAWETQYF	TGTGCCAGCAGCGTGGGACTAGCGTGGGAGACCCAGTACTTC
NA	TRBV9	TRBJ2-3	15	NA	CASSRDRQDGDTQYF	TGTGCCAGCAGCAGAGACCGACAGGACGGGGATACGCAGTATTTT
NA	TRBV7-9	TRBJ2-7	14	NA	CASSLYGRSYEQYF	TGTGCCAGCAGCCTCTACGGGCGCTCCTACGAGCAGTACTTC
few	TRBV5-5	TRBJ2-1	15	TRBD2	CASSPWGGTGTTQFF	TGTGCCAGCAGCCCCTGGGGGGGTACCGGGACTACACAGTTCTTC
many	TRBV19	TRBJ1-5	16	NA	CASTRGGGRVNQPQHF	TGTGCCAGTACGAGAGGAGGGGGGCGGGTGAATCAGCCCCAGCATTTT
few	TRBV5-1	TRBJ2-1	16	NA	CASSLAASVTYNEQFF	TGCGCCAGCAGCTTGGCCGCAAGTGTCACCTACAATGAGCAGTTCTTC
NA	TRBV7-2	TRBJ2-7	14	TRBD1	CASAPQTGAYEQYF	TGTGCCAGCGCGCCCCAGACAGGGGCCTACGAGCAGTACTTC
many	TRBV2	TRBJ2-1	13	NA	CASTPSRGNEQFF	TGTGCCAGCACCCCCTCGAGGGGCAATGAGCAGTTCTTC
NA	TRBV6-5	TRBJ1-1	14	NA	CASTPPAGNTEAFF	TGTGCCAGCACCCCGCCCGCAGGGAACACTGAAGCTTTCTTT
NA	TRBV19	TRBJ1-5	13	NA	CASRKGYNQPQHF	TGTGCCAGTAGGAAAGGATACAATCAGCCCCAGCATTTT
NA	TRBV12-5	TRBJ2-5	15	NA	CASGWGRNFQETQYF	TGTGCTAGTGGTTGGGGACGCAACTTCCAAGAGACCCAGTACTTC
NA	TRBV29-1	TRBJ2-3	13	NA	CSVARPLTDTQYF	TGCAGCGTTGCTAGACCCCTCACAGATACGCAGTATTTT
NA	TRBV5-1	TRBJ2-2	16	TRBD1	CASSQGQALDTGELFF	TGCGCCAGCAGCCAAGGACAGGCCCTGGACACCGGGGAGCTGTTTTTT
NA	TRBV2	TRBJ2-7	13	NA	CASSEGAKSEQYF	TGTGCCAGCAGTGAAGGGGCCAAGTCCGAGCAGTACTTC
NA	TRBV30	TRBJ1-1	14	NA	CAWTQRGRVTEAFF	TGTGCCTGGACCCAAAGGGGGAGGGTCACTGAAGCTTTCTTT
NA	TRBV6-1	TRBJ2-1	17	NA	CASSENPVAGFDNEQFF	TGTGCCAGCAGTGAAAACCCGGTGGCGGGGTTCGACAATGAGCAGTTCTTC
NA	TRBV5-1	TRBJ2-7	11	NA	CASSVGYEQYF	TGCGCCAGCAGCGTTGGGTACGAGCAGTACTTC
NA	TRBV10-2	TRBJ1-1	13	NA	CASSEALGTEAFF	TGCGCCAGCAGTGAGGCATTGGGGACTGAAGCTTTCTTT
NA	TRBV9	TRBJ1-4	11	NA	CASSANEKLFF	TGTGCCAGCAGCGCTAATGAAAAACTGTTTTTT
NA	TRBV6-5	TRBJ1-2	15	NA	CASSYSSGPMGGYTF	TGTGCCAGCAGTTACTCCTCAGGGCCCATGGGAGGCTACACCTTC
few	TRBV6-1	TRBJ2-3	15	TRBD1	CASSLGQGTGDTQYF	TGTGCCAGCAGCCTCGGACAGGGTACAGGAGATACGCAGTATTTT
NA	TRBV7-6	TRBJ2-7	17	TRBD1	CASRPGAARGLRGEQYF	TGTGCCAGCAGGCCAGGGGCTGCCAGGGGGCTTCGAGGGGAGCAGTACTTC
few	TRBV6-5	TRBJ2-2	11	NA	CASSSRGELFF	TGTGCCAGCAGTTCGAGGGGGGAGCTGTTTTTT
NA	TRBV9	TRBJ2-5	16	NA	CASSEYSSRVGETQYF	TGTGCCAGCAGCGAGTACTCTTCTCGGGTCGGGGAGACCCAGTACTTC
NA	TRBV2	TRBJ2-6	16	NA	CASSEAGVAGANVLTF	TGTGCCAGCAGTGAAGCTGGGGTGGCTGGGGCCAACGTCCTGACTTTC
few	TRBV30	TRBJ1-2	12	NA	CAWSANNYGYTF	TGTGCCTGGAGTGCGAACAACTATGGCTACACCTTC
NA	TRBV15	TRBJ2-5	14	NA	CATSRDSGMETQYF	TGTGCCACCAGCAGAGATTCAGGCATGGAGACCCAGTACTTC
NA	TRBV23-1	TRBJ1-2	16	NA	CASSQSPESGDYGYTF	TGCGCCAGCAGTCAATCCCCCGAATCGGGGGACTATGGCTACACCTTC
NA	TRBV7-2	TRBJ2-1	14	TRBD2	CASSRAGTSPGEFF	TGTGCCAGCAGTCGCGCCGGGACTAGCCCGGGAGAGTTCTTC
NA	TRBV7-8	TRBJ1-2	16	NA	CASSPRLGALMLGYTF	TGTGCCAGCAGCCCCAGGTTGGGGGCCCTTATGCTTGGCTACACCTTC
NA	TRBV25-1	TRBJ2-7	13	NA	CASSWSGNYEQYF	TGTGCCAGCAGTTGGTCAGGGAACTACGAGCAGTACTTC
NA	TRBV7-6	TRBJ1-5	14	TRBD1	CASSLVETGQPQHF	TGTGCCAGCAGCTTAGTTGAGACAGGGCAGCCCCAGCATTTT
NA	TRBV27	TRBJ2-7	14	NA	CASSLREGSHEQYF	TGTGCCAGCAGTTTAAGAGAAGGGTCCCACGAGCAGTACTTC
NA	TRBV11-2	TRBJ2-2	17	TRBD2	CASSLDYRLASTGELFF	TGTGCCAGCAGCTTAGATTACCGACTAGCCTCCACCGGGGAGCTGTTTTTT
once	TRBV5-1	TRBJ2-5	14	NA	CASSLWGHQETQYF	TGCGCCAGCAGCTTGTGGGGGCACCAAGAGACCCAGTACTTC
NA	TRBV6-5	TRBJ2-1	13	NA	CASSEVGRGEQFF	TGTGCCAGCAGTGAAGTAGGAAGGGGTGAGCAGTTCTTC
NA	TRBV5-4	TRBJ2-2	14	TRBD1	CASSMAGGTGELFF	TGTGCCAGCAGCATGGCAGGGGGTACCGGGGAGCTGTTTTTT
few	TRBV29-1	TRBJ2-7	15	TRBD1	CSVVTGTGATYEQYF	TGCAGCGTTGTCACCGGGACAGGGGCGACCTACGAGCAGTACTTC
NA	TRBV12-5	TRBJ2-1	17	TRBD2	CASGLDPSGSSYNEQFF	TGTGCTAGTGGTTTGGATCCTAGCGGTTCCTCCTACAATGAGCAGTTCTTC